A single sample gave rise to the 6 T cell receptor beta chains below, sequenced in a study of T-cell reconstitution after alpha-beta-depleted transplantation in children. Unique molecular identifiers were used to barcode this TCRbeta library. Each CDR3 protein gets one entry after TCRdb re-called the PCR reads with MiXCR. Of approximately 1,000,000 distinct CDR3 sequences listed, less than 30% are singletons. Sequenced here: PBMCs, mostly from graft donor cells, sampled 360 days after TCRalphabeta/CD19-depleted stem cell transplant. The receptor set was obtained from a boy younger than two who had a stem cell transplant for SCID, so the T cells may come from the graft donor.

This chain connects TRBV5-1 to TRBJ2-5; D not resolved. This CDR3 contains 15 residues. Between the trimmed V and J ends, which lost 0 bases and 5 bases, there was a span of 14 bases. Germline CDR1 SGHRS, CDR2 YFSETQ. CDR3 in DNA: TGCGCCAGCAGCTTGGCGGGCAGGTTGTTCGAGACCCAGTACTTC. Translation gives CASSLAGRLFETQYF.

This chain connects TRBV12-3 or TRBV12-4 to TRBJ2-7, with a possible D match to TRBD1 (8 bases). V lost 5 bases and J 6 bases, leaving 17 bases between the germline ends. There are 14 residues in the CDR3. Here the CDR3 DNA reads TGTGCCAGCAGTCCGACGGACAGGGAGGGCGAGCAGTACTTC. Its protein product is CASSPTDREGEQYF.

This clonotype has more than one count but fewer than ten. This chain joins TRBV12-3 or TRBV12-4 and TRBJ1-1; 9 bases match TRBD1. V trimming: 7 bases; J trimming: 1 base; junction bases outside the gene matches: 10. The CDR3 has 16 amino acids. CDR3 sequence: CASTLLLGQGNTEAFF. In DNA form, the CDR3 reads TGTGCCAGCACCCTGCTCCTGGGACAGGGGAACACTGAAGCTTTCTTT.

The rearrangement joins TRBV24-1 to TRBJ2-6; D might be TRBD1 or TRBD2, each matching 5 bases. The CDR3 runs to 16 residues. The V and J ends lost 4 bases and 0 bases respectively, with 9 bases between them. Germline-derived CDR1 and CDR2 are KGHDR and SFDVKD. The chain's CDR3 is CATSEGVGSGANVLTF. CDR3 DNA sequence: TGTGCCACCAGTGAGGGGGTGGGCTCTGGGGCCAACGTCCTGACTTTC.

The rearrangement uses TRBV5-1 and TRBJ2-7; 8 bases line up with TRBD1. Germline lookup yields CDR1 SGHRS and CDR2 YFSETQ. This CDR3 comprises 15 residues. Trimming removed 2 bases from V and 4 bases from J; junction bases left unmatched: 8. CDR3 DNA sequence: TGCGCCAGCAGCTTCCGCGCAGGGGGCCCTTACGAGCAGTACTTC. This translates into CASSFRAGGPYEQYF.

This rearrangement joins TRBV2 to TRBJ2-3, with 10 bases matching TRBD2. CDR3 size: 14 residues. Trimming removed 7 bases from V and 5 bases from J; junction bases left unmatched: 6. Germline assignment: CDR1 SNHLY and CDR2 FYNNEI. CDR3 coding DNA: TGTGCCAGCAAGGAGCGGGGGGGCGAAGATACGCAGTATTTT. This translates into CASKERGGEDTQYF. Filled out from reference TRBV2 and TRBJ2-3, the complete variable domain reads EPEVTQTPSHQVTQMGQEVILRCVPISNHLYFYWYRQILGQKVEFLVSFYNNEISEKSEIFDDQFSVERPDGSNFTLKIRSTKLEDSAMYFCASKERGGEDTQYFGPGTRLTVL.